This T cell receptor beta chain originates from a study of blood T cell repertoires in COVID-19. On the study more broadly: Whether acute or convalescent, the COVID-19 samples came from the United States, Italy and Spain.

How the authors handled the data: Amplification from reference gene primers served as the basis for estimated nucleated cell counts. Clones were read by immunoSEQ multiplex PCR, and TCRdb kept only the in-frame ones, dropping some. V and J calls and clone size follow that table, whereas D and trimming were derived from the DNA. The data hold about 62,000 clones, with approximately 79% observed a single time. This CDR3 has 14 amino acids. This sequence was found in a woman older than 75 with active or convalescent COVID-19. The sequenced material came from peripheral blood. The rearrangement uses TRBV21-1 and TRBJ2-7; TRBD1, the table's D call, lacks a check against the DNA. TRBV21-1 corresponds to a pseudogene. The CDR3 DNA sequence: TGTGCCAGCAGCACCCCGGGACAGGGGCTCGAGCAGTACTTC. It encodes CASSTPGQGLEQYF.